Following are 17 T cell receptor beta chains from one sample sequenced in a study of OX40 agonist ivuxolimab in advanced cancers. Sequenced by immunoSEQ multiplex PCR; TCRdb stores in-frame clones only, minus some. The table records 16,000 or so clones, approximately 86% of them present only once. Source: CD4+ or CD8+ T cells sorted from blood, taken in a trial of the OX40 agonist ivuxolimab. Receptors were obtained from an adult with an advanced solid tumor such as melanoma, head and neck, liver or kidney cancer.

This chain connects TRBV28 to TRBJ2-7; 8 bases match TRBD1. CDR3 length equals 13 residues. V gave up 6 bases and J gave up 0 bases; unmatched junction bases: 1. CDR1 and CDR2 from the germline V gene are MDHEN and SYDVKM. CDR3 protein: CASRDRASYEQYF. The CDR3 bases are TGTGCCAGCAGGGACAGGGCCTCCTACGAGCAGTACTTC.

The chain combines TRBV7-9 with TRBJ1-1; a weak D match, TRBD1 (5 bases). CDR3 length: 14 residues. CDR1 and CDR2 (germline): SEHNR, FQNEAQ (reference sequence). The V end was cut by 5 bases, the J end by 1 base, with 11 bases between. The CDR3 is CASSQLTGNTEAFF. CDR3 coding DNA: TGTGCCAGCAGCCAGCTAACAGGGAACACTGAAGCTTTCTTT.

This clone is a singleton in its sample. This chain uses TRBV5-8 with TRBJ2-7; D is ambiguous. The length of the CDR3 is 13 residues. The germline V gene encodes CDR1 SGHTS and CDR2 YDEGEE. Trimming stripped 4 bases from V and 0 bases from J, with 8 bases between. CDR3 loop: CASSPGRSYEQYF. As DNA, the CDR3 is TGTGCCAGCAGCCCGGGCCGCTCCTACGAGCAGTACTTC.

The chain uses TRBV11-3 and TRBJ1-2; 7 bases fit TRBD1. CDR3 length equals 13 residues. Trimming took 0 bases from V and 6 from J; bases not matched to a gene: 1. From germline, CDR1 is SGHNT and CDR2 YENEEA. The CDR3 DNA follows: TGTGCCAGCAGCTTAGAAGACAGGGATGGCTACACCTTC. Translating gives CASSLEDRDGYTF.

The chain recombines TRBV28 with TRBJ2-3; D may be TRBD2 (5 bases). Trimming shortened V by 7 bases and J by 1 base, and 18 bases separated the two germline ends. This CDR3 spans 16 amino acids. Germline V gene data show CDR1 as MDHEN and CDR2 as SYDVKM. This chain's CDR3 is CASKHQGSGGTDTQYF. The CDR3 region has the DNA TGTGCCAGCAAACACCAAGGCAGCGGTGGCACAGATACGCAGTATTTT.

Notes on this clone: Its ends do not fully match the called genes, so a read error is possible. The rearrangement uses TRBV9 and TRBJ1-1; no firm D call. Germline-derived CDR1 and CDR2 are SGDLS and YYNGEE. CDR3 length: 13 residues. The CDR3 reads CANSHDPGTEAFF. The CDR3 DNA reads as TGTGCCAACAGCCACGACCCGGGGACTGAAGCTTTCTTT.

The chain has TRBV14 and TRBJ1-2; D is uncertain. This CDR3 contains 12 residues. Looked up from germline, CDR1 is SGHDN and CDR2 is FVKESK. The germline V and J ends were trimmed by 5 bases and 2 bases, with 6 bases remaining between them. CDR3 residues: CASSGPNYGYTF. Written as DNA, the CDR3 is TGTGCCAGCAGCGGACCAAACTATGGCTACACCTTC.

V usage is TRBV19 and J usage is TRBJ1-1; TRBD1 might be the D (6 bases). The CDR3 is 15 amino acids. Germline loops: CDR1 LNHDA, CDR2 SQIVND (reference sequence). V was cut by 5 bases and J by 1 base, with 14 bases left in between. The CDR3, as DNA: TGTGCCAGTAGTTCAGGGGCCCACCGGAACACTGAAGCTTTCTTT. It specifies CASSSGAHRNTEAFF.

This clone was seen more than once but under ten times. The chain joins TRBV30 to TRBJ2-7, with 7 bases that match TRBD2. There are 16 residues in the CDR3. V lost 1 base and J lost 4; bases outside the gene matches: 13. The germline gives CDR1 GTSNPN, CDR2 SVGIG (reference sequence). The DNA for the CDR3 is TGTGCCTGGAGTGCCTCCCGAGGAGCGGGAAGGTACGAGCAGTACTTC. Translated, it gives CAWSASRGAGRYEQYF.

CDR3: CASSPPVKADTQYF. The CDR3 DNA reads TGTGCCAGCAGCCCCCCCGTCAAGGCAGATACGCAGTATTTT. The chain joins TRBV11-2 to TRBJ2-3; D not certain. The V gene lost 5 bases and the J gene lost 4 bases, with 13 bases spanning the gap. CDR1 and CDR2 from the germline V gene are SGHAT and FQNNGV. The CDR3 length is 14 residues.

The chain employs TRBV27 and TRBJ2-2, with TRBD1 as a possible D gene (5 bases). V lost 6 bases and J 4 bases, leaving 12 bases between the germline ends. This CDR3 is built from 14 residues. Per germline, CDR1 MNHEY and CDR2 SMNVEV (reference sequence). CDR3 sequence: CASRLTGSTGELFF. In DNA, the CDR3 is TGTGCCAGCAGGCTCACAGGAAGCACCGGGGAGCTGTTTTTT.

V usage is TRBV10-3 and J usage is TRBJ2-7; D unclear. CDR3 length equals 10 residues. V lost 8 bases and J 1 base, leaving 3 bases between the germline ends. Germline lookup yields CDR1 ENHRY and CDR2 SYGVKD. The CDR3: CAIESYEQYF. The CDR3, as DNA: TGTGCCATCGAATCCTACGAGCAGTACTTC.

This clone was detected a few times. This chain links TRBV2 with TRBJ1-5; D is undetermined. V lost 4 bases and J 2 bases, leaving 9 bases between the germline ends. The V gene's germline CDR1 is SNHLY and CDR2 FYNNEI. This CDR3 is 14 amino acids long. The CDR3: CASSVERGNQPQHF. Here the CDR3 DNA reads TGTGCCAGCAGTGTAGAGAGGGGCAATCAGCCCCAGCATTTT.

This clone was counted a single time. The chain couples TRBV6-1 to TRBJ1-2; D unclear. This CDR3 is built from 8 residues. Germline CDR1 is MNHNS and CDR2 is SASEGT. The V end was cut by 11 bases, the J end by 8 bases, with 6 bases between. CDR3 in DNA: TGTGCCCTGGGAGGCTACACCTTC. Translated: CALGGYTF.

This clone was observed a few times. The rearrangement uses TRBV18 and TRBJ2-2; 9 bases agree with TRBD1. Unmatched junction bases numbered 8, after V lost 6 bases and J lost 6 bases. The V gene's germline CDR1 is KGHSH and CDR2 LQKENI. The CDR3 has 15 residues. The CDR3 bases are TGTGCCAGCTCTCAAGGGACAGGGCGCGCCGGGGAGCTGTTTTTT. Translation gives CASSQGTGRAGELFF.

The chain's CDR3 is CASSFTGDTGELFF. The CDR3 coding sequence is TGCGCCAGCAGCTTCACAGGGGACACCGGGGAGCTGTTTTTT. The chain couples TRBV5-1 to TRBJ2-2, with 7 bases identical to TRBD1. Unmatched junction bases numbered 1, after V lost 2 bases and J lost 3 bases. Germline CDR1 reads SGHRS; CDR2 reads YFSETQ. This CDR3 spans 14 amino acids.

The rearrangement joins TRBV10-3 to TRBJ1-1, with a possible D match to TRBD1 (5 bases). The germline gives CDR1 ENHRY, CDR2 SYGVKD. The V end lost 6 bases, the J end lost 5 bases, and 13 bases lay between the germline ends. The CDR3 contains 13 residues. For the CDR3, the DNA is TGTGCCATCAGCGGGACCGGGGGAACTGAAGCTTTCTTT. Translated, it gives CAISGTGGTEAFF.